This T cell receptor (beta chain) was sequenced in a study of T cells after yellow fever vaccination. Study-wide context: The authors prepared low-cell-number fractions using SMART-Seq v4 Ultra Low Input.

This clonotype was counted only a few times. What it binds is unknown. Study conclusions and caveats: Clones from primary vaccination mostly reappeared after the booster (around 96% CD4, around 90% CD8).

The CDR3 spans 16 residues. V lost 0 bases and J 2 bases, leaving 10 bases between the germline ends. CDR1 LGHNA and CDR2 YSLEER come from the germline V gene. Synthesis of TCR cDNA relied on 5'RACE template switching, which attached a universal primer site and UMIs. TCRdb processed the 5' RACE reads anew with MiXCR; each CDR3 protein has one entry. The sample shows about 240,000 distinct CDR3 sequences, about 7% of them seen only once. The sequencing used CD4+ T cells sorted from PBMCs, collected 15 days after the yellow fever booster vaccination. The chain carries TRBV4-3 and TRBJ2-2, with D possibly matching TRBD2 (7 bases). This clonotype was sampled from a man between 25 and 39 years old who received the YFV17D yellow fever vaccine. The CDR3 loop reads CASSQDRGANTGELFF. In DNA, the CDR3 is TGCGCCAGCAGCCAAGATCGGGGGGCCAACACCGGGGAGCTGTTTTTT.